A single sample is the source of the 15 T cell receptor beta chains below, sequenced in a study of OX40 agonist ivuxolimab in advanced cancers. Method: immunoSEQ multiplex PCR; TCRdb's copy keeps in-frame clones and lacks some. In the table there are tens of thousands of clones, under 95% of which are singletons. The sample was CD4+ or CD8+ T cells sorted from blood, taken in a trial of the OX40 agonist ivuxolimab. Receptors originate from an adult with an advanced solid tumor such as melanoma, head and neck, liver or kidney cancer.

This chain joins TRBV21-1 and TRBJ2-7; TRBD2, the table's D call, lacks a check against the DNA. TRBV21-1 is shown as a pseudogene. This CDR3 is 15 amino acids long. In nucleotides, the CDR3 is TGTGCCAGCAGCAACAGACTAGCGGGAGTAGAAGAGCAGTACTTC. This codes for CASSNRLAGVEEQYF.

The DNA for the CDR3 is TGTGCCAGCAGCAGGAGACTAGCGGACACATACGAGCAGTACTTC. Translation gives CASSRRLADTYEQYF. This rearrangement joins TRBV2 to TRBJ2-7; TRBD2 agrees at 9 bases. The germline V gene encodes CDR1 SNHLY and CDR2 FYNNEI. The CDR3 has 15 residues. V lost 6 bases and J lost 4; bases outside the gene matches: 10. Combining the CDR3 with reference TRBV2 and TRBJ2-7 gives the whole variable domain EPEVTQTPSHQVTQMGQEVILRCVPISNHLYFYWYRQILGQKVEFLVSFYNNEISEKSEIFDDQFSVERPDGSNFTLKIRSTKLEDSAMYFCASSRRLADTYEQYFGPGTRLTVT.

The V and J genes are TRBV5-1 and TRBJ2-3; TRBD2 matches 9 bases. After removal of 3 bases from V and 4 bases from J, the junction contained 6 bases not matched to a gene. This CDR3 spans 15 amino acids. CDR1 SGHRS and CDR2 YFSETQ come from the germline V gene. This chain's CDR3 is CASSSREGGPDTQYF. The DNA of the CDR3 is TGCGCCAGCAGCTCGCGGGAGGGAGGTCCAGATACGCAGTATTTT. Filled out from reference TRBV5-1 and TRBJ2-3, the complete variable domain reads KAGVTQTPRYLIKTRGQQVTLSCSPISGHRSVSWYQQTPGQGLQFLFEYFSETQRNKGNFPGRFSGRQFSNSRSEMNVSTLELGDSALYLCASSSREGGPDTQYFGPGTRLTVL.

The chain links TRBV7-9 to TRBJ2-3; D is unresolved. Deletions cut 5 bases from V and 1 base from J, with 13 bases between. Looked up from germline, CDR1 is SEHNR and CDR2 is FQNEAQ (reference sequence). This CDR3 is 15 amino acids long. As DNA, the CDR3 is TGTGCCAGCAGCCCCCGTCTGGGCGGCACAGATACGCAGTATTTT. Translated: CASSPRLGGTDTQYF.

The chain has TRBV6-5 and TRBJ2-2, with TRBD1 as a possible D gene (6 bases). The CDR3 spans 15 residues. The germline V gene has CDR1 MNHEY and CDR2 SVGAGI. V was cut by 5 bases and J by 2 bases, with 12 bases left in between. The CDR3 DNA reads as TGTGCCAGCAGTAGACAGGACAGAAACACCGGGGAGCTGTTTTTT. It yields the protein CASSRQDRNTGELFF.

The chain carries TRBV6-1 and TRBJ1-5; D gene ambiguous. V lost 10 bases, J lost 0 bases, and 10 bases lay in between. From germline, CDR1 is MNHNS and CDR2 SASEGT. This CDR3 comprises 13 residues. CDR3 nucleotide sequence: TGTGCCAATTCGGCTTATAGCAATCAGCCCCAGCATTTT. This codes for CANSAYSNQPQHF.

The rearrangement links TRBV10-3 to TRBJ2-6; D might be TRBD1 (5 bases). V lost 8 bases, J lost 0 bases, and 11 bases lay in between. This CDR3 is 15 amino acids long. Germline CDR1 and CDR2: ENHRY and SYGVKD. The CDR3 protein is CAIGQGSSGANVLTF. The CDR3 bases are TGTGCCATCGGCCAGGGAAGCTCTGGGGCCAACGTCCTGACTTTC.

The V call is TRBV6-6, the J call TRBJ1-3; maybe TRBD1 (6 bases). Germline CDR1 reads MNHNY; CDR2 reads SVGAGI (reference sequence). This CDR3 has 14 amino acids. Trimming took off 8 bases at V and 3 bases at J, with 14 bases between the two ends. The DNA of the CDR3 is TGTGCCAGCGATAGGGGGGCGCTTGGAAACACCATATATTTT. Protein sequence: CASDRGALGNTIYF.

V usage is TRBV5-1 and J usage is TRBJ2-5; 9 nucleotides line up with TRBD2. The CDR3 spans 16 residues. J lost 4 bases, V lost 3 bases, and 10 bases had no gene match. Germline CDR1 SGHRS, CDR2 YFSETQ. This CDR3 reads CASSSGGSGSGETQYF. DNA for the CDR3: TGCGCCAGCAGCTCGGGGGGTAGCGGGAGTGGAGAGACCCAGTACTTC.

The genes are TRBV7-6 and TRBJ2-3; D gene unclear. Per germline, CDR1 SGHVS and CDR2 FNYEAQ. V was trimmed by 5 bases and J by 0 bases, leaving 18 bases between them. The CDR3 is 17 amino acids. DNA of the CDR3: TGTGCCAGCAGCCAAGGGTCGGGCATCGTCAGCACAGATACGCAGTATTTT. It encodes CASSQGSGIVSTDTQYF. The full variable domain, its missing parts supplied by reference TRBV7-6 and TRBJ2-3, is GAGVSQSPRYKVTKRGQDVALRCDPISGHVSLYWYRQALGQGPEFLTYFNYEAQQDKSGLPNDRFSAERPEGSISTLTIQRTEQRDSAMYRCASSQGSGIVSTDTQYFGPGTRLTVL.

The genes are TRBV6-5 and TRBJ1-2; 7 positions match TRBD1. Germline CDR1 is MNHEY and CDR2 is SVGAGI. The V and J ends lost 0 bases and 8 bases, in that order; junction bases with no gene match: 9. This CDR3 comprises 15 residues. The CDR3 is CASSYSKTGNDGYTF. DNA of the CDR3: TGTGCCAGCAGTTACTCGAAGACAGGGAATGACGGCTACACCTTC.

The rearrangement links TRBV25-1 to TRBJ1-1; TRBD1 might be the D (5 bases). The V gene's germline CDR1 is MGHDK and CDR2 SYGVNS. This CDR3 has 15 amino acids. V lost 2 bases, J lost 0 bases, and 10 bases lay in between. For the CDR3, the DNA is TGTGCCAGCAGTGAACGGCAGGGAATGAACACTGAAGCTTTCTTT. Amino acid sequence: CASSERQGMNTEAFF.

This chain uses TRBV11-2 with TRBJ1-1; a weak D match, TRBD1 (5 bases). This CDR3 comprises 13 residues. V was shortened by 5 bases and J by 1 base, with 8 bases between the two germline ends. Per germline, CDR1 SGHAT and CDR2 FQNNGV. CDR3 region: CASSRGGNTEAFF. The CDR3 coding sequence is TGTGCCAGCAGCCGGGGGGGGAACACTGAAGCTTTCTTT.

This clone was detected once. The chain joins TRBV6-5 to TRBJ2-1; D tentatively reads TRBD1 or TRBD2 (5 bases each). V was trimmed by 10 bases and J by 2 bases, leaving 12 bases between them. This CDR3 has 13 residues. CDR1 is MNHEY, CDR2 SVGAGI, per germline. The DNA of the CDR3 is TGTGCCACTATCGGGGCGGCCTACAATGAGCAGTTCTTC. Translated, it gives CATIGAAYNEQFF.

The chain combines TRBV30 with TRBJ1-5; D may be TRBD1 (5 bases). This CDR3 region has 17 residues. Germline CDR1 reads GTSNPN; CDR2 reads SVGIG (reference sequence). V was shortened by 0 bases and J by 3 bases, with 18 bases between the two germline ends. The CDR3: CAWSVNGGGQINQPQHF. The CDR3 DNA sequence: TGTGCCTGGAGTGTAAACGGTGGGGGTCAGATCAATCAGCCCCAGCATTTT.